The clone carrying this TCR beta chain has just one count. No antigen is known for it. Data came from immunoSEQ multiplex PCR; TCRdb stores just in-frame clones and leaves some out. The repertoire has roughly 420,000 clones, roughly 89% of them found once; the top ten carry around 2.5%. CDR1 and CDR2 (germline): SEHNR, FQNEAQ (reference sequence). V lost 1 base to trimming and J lost 10 bases; unmatched junction nucleotides: 15. The CDR3 is 17 residues long. These data are taken from a study of Ad26.COV2.S vaccination and SARS-CoV-2 variants. Study context: In the study, Ad26.COV2.S was injected intramuscularly once, or twice 56 days apart.

Noted treatment: roughly 19 received Ad26.COV2.S at low or high dose, single or two shots; 5 received placebo; per-sample allocation not given. The samples were gathered on day 63 after the first injection of vaccine or placebo. Study-level findings and limits: From the TCR breadth and depth analyses, total T cell responses may have been underestimated. People given the vaccine had a wider spike-specific TCR breadth than placebo recipients did.

Sequenced here: peripheral blood, sampled in a trial of Ad26.COV2.S vaccine versus placebo. This chain links TRBV7-9 with TRBJ2-1; 8 nucleotides align to TRBD2. The sequence was collected from a person aged 18-65 years who received the Ad26.COV2.S COVID-19 vaccine or a placebo. The CDR3 region is CASSLVLRGVPSGEQFF. The CDR3 DNA sequence: TGTGCCAGCAGCTTAGTTTTGCGGGGGGTCCCCTCGGGGGAGCAGTTCTTC.